This T cell receptor (beta chain) appears in the sequencing data of a study of molecular identifiers for immune sequencing clone quantification. Previously described methods and listed TCR primers were employed for the bulk TCR libraries. TCRdb fed the PCR reads into MiXCR, producing one record per CDR3 protein. This sample has some 590,000 distinct CDR3 sequences, with around 25% found just once. Per the germline V gene, CDR1 is SGHAT and CDR2 is FQNNGV. Trimming stripped 5 bases from V and 5 bases from J, with 15 bases between. CDR3 size: 14 residues. The authors gated naive CD8 T cells as CD8+CD4-CCR7+CD45RA+ for sorting.

The sequence came from a human donor in good health. Some libraries in this study had Jurkat cell RNA spiked in. The chain couples TRBV11-2 to TRBJ1-2; D may be TRBD1 (6 bases). Sequencing input: naive CD8+ T cells from blood, with Jurkat cell RNA spiked in. Subset described: FACS-sorted CD8+CD4-CCR7+CD45RA+ naive T cells. CDR3 DNA: TGTGCCAGCAGCCAGAGGACAGAAAGTTATGGCTACACCTTC. It yields the protein CASSQRTESYGYTF.